The clone carrying this T cell receptor (beta chain) was counted a single time. What it binds is unknown. The data originate from a study of T cell responses to AZD1222 COVID-19 vaccine. Study results and limitations: Only after the peak T cell response were repertoires sampled. Spike-specific TCR depth and breadth grew after two AZD1222 doses.

Between the trimmed V and J ends, which lost 3 bases and 4 bases, there was a span of 3 bases. CDR1 MGHRA and CDR2 YSYEKL come from the germline V gene. The CDR3 runs 11 residues. Repertoires were generated with immunoSEQ multiplex PCR, while TCRdb's copy carries only in-frame clones and drops some. This table has approximately 150,000 clones, just under 95% appearing once. The rearrangement uses TRBV4-1 and TRBJ1-2; D gene ambiguous. The sequence derives from an adult in good health. The specimen comprised peripheral blood, sampled on day 0 of AZD1222 vaccination. The CDR3 reads CASSQIYGYTF. CDR3 nucleotide sequence: TGCGCCAGCAGCCAGATCTATGGCTACACCTTC.